The 13 T cell receptor beta chains reported below all come from one sample, sequenced in a study of breast tumors, draining lymph nodes, adjacent tissues. Samples came from axillary lymph nodes draining the breast cancer. TCRdb ran MiXCR on the multiplex PCR reads and lists one entry per CDR3 protein. The data show about 180,000 distinct CDR3 sequences, roughly 30% seen once. Sequenced sample: axillary lymph node tissue. The source is a female donor with breast cancer. Some clones in this sample may be carry-over from other donors' samples.

This clonotype was detected ten times or more. The chain links TRBV10-3 to TRBJ2-7; no definite D call. Trimming removed 4 bases from V and 0 bases from J, with 13 bases in between. The germline V gene encodes CDR1 ENHRY and CDR2 SYGVKD. The CDR3 loop spans 15 amino acids. The CDR3 spells CAISAPLATSYEQYF. The CDR3 coding sequence is TGTGCCATCAGTGCCCCTTTAGCCACCTCCTACGAGCAGTACTTC.

This clonotype was seen only a few times. A much larger clone lies a single base off, so this may be a read error. The chain employs TRBV4-1 and TRBJ2-5; D is perhaps TRBD1 or TRBD2 (5 bases each). CDR1 and CDR2 (germline): MGHRA, YSYEKL. This CDR3 has 15 amino acids. Written as DNA, the CDR3 is TGCGCCAGCAGCCTACGGGACCGGGTGGGAGAGACCCAGCACTTC. Translating it yields CASSLRDRVGETQHF.

The V and J genes are TRBV10-3 and TRBJ2-4, with TRBD2 as a possible D gene (5 bases). The CDR3 spans 14 residues. Germline V gene lookup returns CDR1 ENHRY and CDR2 SYGVKD. The V gene lost 4 bases and the J gene lost 2 bases, with 9 bases spanning the gap. For the CDR3, the DNA is TGTGCCATCAGTGCGAGCGGAACCAAAAACATTCAGTACTTC. This encodes CAISASGTKNIQYF.

This clonotype has more than one count but fewer than ten. The genes are TRBV15 and TRBJ2-3; maybe TRBD2 (6 bases). This CDR3 spans 15 amino acids. The germline gives CDR1 LNHNV, CDR2 YYDKDF (reference sequence). The V end lost 1 base, the J end lost 10 bases, and 18 bases lay between the germline ends. The CDR3 DNA sequence: TGTGCCACCAGCAGAGGAGGGGCTAACGGGGAGGCGCAGTATTTT. It yields the protein CATSRGGANGEAQYF.

The chain has TRBV5-5 and TRBJ1-1; D remains ambiguous. Deletions cut 6 bases from V and 2 bases from J, with 8 bases between. The length of the CDR3 is 12 residues. Germline V gene lookup returns CDR1 SGHKS and CDR2 YYEKEE (reference sequence). CDR3: CASNLRNTEAFF. The CDR3 DNA is TGTGCCAGCAACCTGAGAAACACTGAAGCTTTCTTT.

This clonotype was detected many times. The chain uses TRBV7-6 and TRBJ2-1, with 9 nucleotides matching TRBD1. J lost 5 bases, V lost 4 bases, and 6 bases had no gene match. Germline CDR1 SGHVS, CDR2 FNYEAQ. The CDR3 length is 15 residues. CDR3 nucleotides: TGTGCCAGCAGCTCACAGGACAGGGGCCACAATGAGCAGTTCTTC. This encodes CASSSQDRGHNEQFF.

This clonotype was picked up one time. The germline gene is not matched at one end of the junction; a read error may be the cause. This chain joins TRBV2 and TRBJ2-3; D not resolved. CDR3 length: 12 amino acids. From germline, CDR1 is SNHLY and CDR2 FYNNEI. The CDR3 reads CASSGQTDTQRF. The CDR3 nucleotides are TGTGCCAGCAGTGGCCAAACCGATACGCAGCGTTTT. Full variable domain (remainder filled in from reference TRBV2 and TRBJ2-3): EPEVTQTPSHQVTQMGQEVILRCVPISNHLYFYWYRQILGQKVEFLVSFYNNEISEKSEIFDDQFSVERPDGSNFTLKIRSTKLEDSAMYFCASSGQTDTQRFGPGTRLTVL.

This clonotype was counted at least ten times. This rearrangement joins TRBV19 to TRBJ1-6; the match to TRBD1 covers 8 bases. The germline V gene encodes CDR1 LNHDA and CDR2 SQIVND (reference sequence). The CDR3 consists of 14 residues. Trimming at V came to 6 bases and at J to 6 bases, leaving 4 bases not matched to a gene. The CDR3 here is CASSPDRGNSPLHF. The CDR3 coding sequence is TGTGCCAGTAGCCCAGACAGGGGTAATTCACCCCTCCACTTT.

To note about this clonotype: This sequence may be a read error, since a much larger clone differs from it by one base. This chain uses TRBV19 with TRBJ2-7, with TRBD2 matching over 11 bases. Germline V gene sequence: CDR1 LNHDA, CDR2 SQIVND (reference sequence). This CDR3 contains 16 residues. Trimming at V came to 5 bases and at J to 4 bases, leaving 10 bases not matched to a gene. The CDR3 coding sequence is TGTGCCAGTAGTGAAGACCCGGGACTAGCGGTATACGAGCAGTACTTC. Translation: CASSEDPGLAVYEQYF.

This clonotype was seen a handful of times. The rearrangement uses TRBV27 and TRBJ1-5; D call uncertain. The CDR3 sequence is 14 residues long. The V and J ends lost 4 bases and 0 bases respectively, with 7 bases between them. CDR1 and CDR2 (germline): MNHEY, SMNVEV (reference sequence). CDR3 nucleotide sequence: TGTGCCAGCAGTTGGGAGTATAGCAATCAGCCCCAGCATTTT. It encodes CASSWEYSNQPQHF.

As for this clonotype: An end of the junction does not agree with germline; a read error may underlie this. J is TRBJ2-7 and V is TRBV3-1; D gene ambiguous. This CDR3 comprises 13 residues. Germline lookup yields CDR1 LGHDT and CDR2 YNNKEL (reference sequence). This CDR3 reads CASNQDRLGEQYF. The CDR3 DNA follows: TGTGCCAGCAACCAAGACCGACTGGGGGAGCAGTACTTC.

The J gene is TRBJ2-1, the V gene TRBV6-1, with D tentatively TRBD2 (7 bases). Germline V lookup: CDR1 MNHNS, CDR2 SASEGT. The CDR3 has 15 residues. V lost 10 bases, J lost 5 bases, and 21 bases lay in between. The CDR3 sequence: CATLPPRGGNNEQFF. The DNA of the CDR3 is TGTGCCACCCTACCGCCGAGGGGGGGAAACAATGAGCAGTTCTTC.

This clonotype was found many times. This sequence joins TRBV11-2 and TRBJ2-5; 10 nucleotides agree with TRBD2. There are 17 residues in the CDR3. Trimming cost V 1 base and J 5 bases; bases outside gene matches: 10. Germline CDR1 and CDR2: SGHAT and FQNNGV. The CDR3, as DNA: TGTGCCAGCAGCTTAGGAGGGAGCGGGGGGGCCGGGGAGACCCAGTACTTC. Its translation: CASSLGGSGGAGETQYF.